This T cell receptor (beta chain) was recovered during a study of identical twins. Findings and caveats of the study: Alpha sequences out of frame and shared by twins had excess low generation probability. Memory repertoires showed no such pattern, whereas abundant cord blood beta clonotypes carried fewer insertions.

CDR1 is SGHAT, CDR2 FQNNGV, per germline. The CDR3 contains 16 residues. The germline V and J ends were trimmed by 3 bases and 4 bases, with 16 bases remaining between them. A remark on this clonotype: Its matching antigen is unknown.

The cDNA had a unique molecular identifier and a template-switch universal primer site. TCRdb fed the 5' RACE reads into MiXCR, producing one record per CDR3 protein. Counted here are a few hundred thousand distinct CDR3 sequences, around 9.7% occurring once; the ten biggest clones make up more than 8%. Each donor (without exception) was a healthy Caucasian. Sequencing input: naive T cells sorted from blood. The chain links TRBV11-2 to TRBJ2-1, with D perhaps matching TRBD1 (5 bases). This receptor was taken from a woman between 45 and 60 years old in good health. CDR3 DNA sequence: TGTGCCAGCAGCTTTAGTCGCAGGGAACGGTACAATGAGCAGTTCTTC. Its protein is CASSFSRRERYNEQFF.